The 10 T cell receptor beta chains in this list originate from one sample, sequenced in a study of control samples from healthy donors and cancer patients. Sequencing used immunoSEQ multiplex PCR; TCRdb keeps in-frame clones, though not all of them. The sample holds 110,000 to 150,000 clones; roughly 92% are singletons and the top ten take about 11%. Sequencing was performed on blood. Source of these receptors: a man aged 25 to 45 in good health.

V is TRBV3-1 (or the pseudogene TRBV3-2) and J is TRBJ2-7; D is possibly TRBD2 (6 bases). Trimming pared 8 bases from V and 2 bases from J, leaving 10 bases between. The CDR3 is made up of 12 amino acids. Germline V gene lookup returns CDR1 LGHDT and CDR2 YNNKEL (reference sequence). The CDR3 sequence is CASPEGTYEQYF. The CDR3 nucleotides read TGTGCCAGCCCGGAGGGAACCTACGAGCAGTACTTC.

The chain recombines TRBV3-1 (or the pseudogene TRBV3-2) with TRBJ2-1; 9 positions match TRBD2. J was trimmed by 7 bases and V by 2 bases; bases with no gene match: 9. The CDR3 sequence is 16 residues long. Looked up from germline, CDR1 is LGHDT and CDR2 is YNNKEL (reference sequence). The CDR3 bases are TGTGCCAGCAGCCAATACCCTCGCGGGAGGGAAAATGAGCAGTTCTTC. It encodes CASSQYPRGRENEQFF.

The chain links TRBV6-6 to TRBJ1-5; 9 bases align to TRBD1. CDR3 length: 16 residues. CDR1 is MNHNY, CDR2 SVGAGI, per germline (reference sequence). Trimming cost V 8 bases and J 5 bases; bases outside gene matches: 13. This CDR3 reads CASAWGRQGEYQPQHF. In DNA, the CDR3 is TGTGCCAGCGCCTGGGGACGACAGGGGGAATATCAGCCCCAGCATTTT.

CDR3 residues: CASSYGYTGELFF. The CDR3 coding sequence is TGTGCCAGCAGTTACGGTTACACCGGGGAGCTGTTTTTT. The V gene is TRBV6-2 or TRBV6-3, the J gene TRBJ2-2; no reliable D call. V was trimmed by 2 bases and J by 3 bases, leaving 4 bases between them. The CDR3 totals 13 residues. The V gene's germline CDR1 is MNHEY and CDR2 SVGEGT.

The chain links TRBV28 to TRBJ2-1, with D unclear. Trimming pared 1 base from V and 10 bases from J, leaving 8 bases between. CDR3 length: 12 amino acids. Germline CDR1 is MDHEN and CDR2 is SYDVKM. The CDR3 sequence: CASSLYGLEQFF. DNA for the CDR3: TGTGCCAGCAGTTTATATGGTTTGGAGCAGTTCTTC.

The rearrangement joins TRBV28 to TRBJ1-2, with TRBD1 as a possible D gene (5 bases). This CDR3 is built from 14 residues. The germline V gene encodes CDR1 MDHEN and CDR2 SYDVKM. With 5 bases removed from V and 2 bases from J, the gap between germline ends came to 12 bases. The CDR3 protein is CASSLLGVNYGYTF. The CDR3 bases are TGTGCCAGCAGTCTCCTGGGGGTAAACTATGGCTACACCTTC.

The chain is built from TRBV7-9 and TRBJ1-2; TRBD1 matches at 9 bases. The CDR3 covers 14 residues. The J segment lost 8 bases and the V segment lost 3 bases, leaving 7 bases of the junction unmatched. The germline V gene has CDR1 SEHNR and CDR2 FQNEAQ (reference sequence). CDR3 sequence (DNA): TGTGCCAGCAGCTTCCCGGACAGGGGAGACGGCTACACCTTC. Translating it yields CASSFPDRGDGYTF.

This chain joins TRBV19 and TRBJ1-5; 7 nucleotides match TRBD1. The CDR3 totals 17 residues. Germline V gene data show CDR1 as LNHDA and CDR2 as SQIVND (reference sequence). Losses at the gene ends were 2 bases for V and 8 bases for J; bases not matched to a gene: 15. The CDR3 here is CASSIRGTVRIIKPQHF. The CDR3 DNA follows: TGTGCCAGTAGTATACGCGGGACAGTGAGAATCATTAAGCCCCAGCATTTT.

This chain connects TRBV28 to TRBJ2-2; unclear D gene. Trimming left V 7 bases short and J 6 bases short, with 12 bases between. The germline gives CDR1 MDHEN, CDR2 SYDVKM. CDR3 length: 13 amino acids. The CDR3 DNA follows: TGTGCCAGCACCTCAGTGGGGTCCGGGGAGCTGTTTTTT. Its translation: CASTSVGSGELFF.

V and J are TRBV11-1 and TRBJ1-4; a weak D match, TRBD1 (5 bases). The length of the CDR3 is 13 residues. Trimming stripped 5 bases from V and 4 bases from J, with 8 bases between. Germline V gene data show CDR1 as SGHAT and CDR2 as FQDESV (reference sequence). The chain's CDR3 is CASSQGLNEKLFF. The CDR3 DNA reads TGTGCCAGCAGCCAGGGCCTTAATGAAAAACTGTTTTTT.